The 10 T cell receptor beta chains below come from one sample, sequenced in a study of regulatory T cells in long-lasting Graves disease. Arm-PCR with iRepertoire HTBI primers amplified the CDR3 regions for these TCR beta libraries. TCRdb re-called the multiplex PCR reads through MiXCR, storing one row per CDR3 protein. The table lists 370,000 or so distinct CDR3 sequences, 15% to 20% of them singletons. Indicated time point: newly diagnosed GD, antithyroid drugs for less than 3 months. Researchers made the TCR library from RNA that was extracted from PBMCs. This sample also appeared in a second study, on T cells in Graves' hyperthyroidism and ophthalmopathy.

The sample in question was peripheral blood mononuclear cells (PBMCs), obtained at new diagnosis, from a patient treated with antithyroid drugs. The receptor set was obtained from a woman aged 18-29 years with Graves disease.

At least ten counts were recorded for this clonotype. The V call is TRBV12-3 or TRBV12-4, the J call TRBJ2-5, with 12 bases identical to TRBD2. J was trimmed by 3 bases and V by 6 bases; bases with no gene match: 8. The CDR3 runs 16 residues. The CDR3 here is CASSLGLAGIKETQYF. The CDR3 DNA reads TGTGCCAGCAGCCTTGGACTAGCGGGGATAAAAGAGACCCAGTACTTC.

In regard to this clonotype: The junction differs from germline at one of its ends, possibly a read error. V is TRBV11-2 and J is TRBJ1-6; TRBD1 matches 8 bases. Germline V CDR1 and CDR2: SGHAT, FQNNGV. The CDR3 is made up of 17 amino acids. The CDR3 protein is CASLKRTGPFWNSPLYF. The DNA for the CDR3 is TGTGCCAGCCTAAAGAGGACAGGGCCGTTTTGGAATTCACCCCTCTACTTT.

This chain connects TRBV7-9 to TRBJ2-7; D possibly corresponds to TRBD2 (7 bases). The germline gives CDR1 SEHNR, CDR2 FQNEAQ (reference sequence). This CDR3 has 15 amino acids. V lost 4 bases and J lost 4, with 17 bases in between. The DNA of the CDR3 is TGTGCCAGCAGCTCGACGTGGGGGGGGCCGTACGAGCAGTACTTC. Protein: CASSSTWGGPYEQYF. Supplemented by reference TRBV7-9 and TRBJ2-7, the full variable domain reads DTGVSQNPRHKITKRGQNVTFRCDPISEHNRLYWYRQTLGQGPEFLTYFQNEAQLEKSRLLSDRFSAERPKGSFSTLEIQRTEQGDSAMYLCASSSTWGGPYEQYFGPGTRLTVT.

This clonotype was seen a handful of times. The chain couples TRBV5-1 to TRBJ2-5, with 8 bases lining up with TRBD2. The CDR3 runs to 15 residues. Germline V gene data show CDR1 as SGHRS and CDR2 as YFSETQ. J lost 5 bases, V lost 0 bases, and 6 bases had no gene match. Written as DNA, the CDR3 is TGCGCCAGCAGCTTGGCCGGGAGGGCAGGGGAGACCCAGTACTTC. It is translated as CASSLAGRAGETQYF.

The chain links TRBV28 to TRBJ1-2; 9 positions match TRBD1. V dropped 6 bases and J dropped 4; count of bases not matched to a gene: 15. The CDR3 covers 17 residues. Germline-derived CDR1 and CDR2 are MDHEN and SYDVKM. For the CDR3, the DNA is TGTGCCAGCAGGGGCGCGGGACAGGGTGGCTTCGGCTATGGCTACACCTTC. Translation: CASRGAGQGGFGYGYTF.

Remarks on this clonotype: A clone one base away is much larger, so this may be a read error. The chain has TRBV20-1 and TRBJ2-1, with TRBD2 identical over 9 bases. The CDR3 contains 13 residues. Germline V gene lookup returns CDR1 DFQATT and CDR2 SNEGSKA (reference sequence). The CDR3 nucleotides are TGCAGTGCTAGGGGACTAGCCTACAATGAGCAGTCCTTC. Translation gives CSARGLAYNEQSF.

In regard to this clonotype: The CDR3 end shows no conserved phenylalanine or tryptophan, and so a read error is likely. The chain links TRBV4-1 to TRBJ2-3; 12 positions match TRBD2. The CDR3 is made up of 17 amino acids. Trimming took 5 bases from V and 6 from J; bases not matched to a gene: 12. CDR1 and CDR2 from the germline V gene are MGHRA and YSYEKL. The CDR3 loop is CASSKQTTSGSGDTQYL. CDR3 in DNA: TGCGCCAGCAGCAAACAAACGACTAGCGGGAGTGGGGATACGCAGTATTTG.

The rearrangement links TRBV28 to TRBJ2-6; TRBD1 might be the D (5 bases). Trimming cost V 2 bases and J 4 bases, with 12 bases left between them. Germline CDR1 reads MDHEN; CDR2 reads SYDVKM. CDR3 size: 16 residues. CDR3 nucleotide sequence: TGTGCCAGCAGTTTAATAGGGGCGTCAGGGGCCAACGTCCTGACTTTC. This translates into CASSLIGASGANVLTF.

For the CDR3, the DNA is TGTGCCAGCAACCCGGCTAGCGTACGTTTTACTTACAATGAGCAGTTCTTC. Encoded protein: CASNPASVRFTYNEQFF. The chain combines TRBV6-1 with TRBJ2-1; D possibly corresponds to TRBD2 (6 bases). The V end lost 7 bases, the J end lost 4 bases, and 23 bases lay between the germline ends. The CDR3 extends over 17 amino acids. Per the germline V gene, CDR1 is MNHNS and CDR2 is SASEGT.

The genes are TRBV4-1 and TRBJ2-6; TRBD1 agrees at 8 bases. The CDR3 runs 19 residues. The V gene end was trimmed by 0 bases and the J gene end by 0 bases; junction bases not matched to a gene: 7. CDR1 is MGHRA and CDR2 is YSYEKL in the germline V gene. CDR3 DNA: TGCGCCAGCAGCCAAGATCCAGGGGGCGACTACTCTGGGGCCAACGTCCTGACTTTC. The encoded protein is CASSQDPGGDYSGANVLTF.